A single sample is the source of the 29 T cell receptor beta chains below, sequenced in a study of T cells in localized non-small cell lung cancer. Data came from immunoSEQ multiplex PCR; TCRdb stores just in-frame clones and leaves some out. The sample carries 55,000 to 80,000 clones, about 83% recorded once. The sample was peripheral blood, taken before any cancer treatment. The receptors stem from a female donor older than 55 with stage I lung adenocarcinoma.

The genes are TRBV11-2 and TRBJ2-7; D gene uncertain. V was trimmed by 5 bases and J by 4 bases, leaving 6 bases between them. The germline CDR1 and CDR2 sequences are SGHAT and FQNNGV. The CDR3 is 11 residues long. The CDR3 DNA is TGTGCCAGCAGCCGAGGATACGAGCAGTACTTC. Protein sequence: CASSRGYEQYF.

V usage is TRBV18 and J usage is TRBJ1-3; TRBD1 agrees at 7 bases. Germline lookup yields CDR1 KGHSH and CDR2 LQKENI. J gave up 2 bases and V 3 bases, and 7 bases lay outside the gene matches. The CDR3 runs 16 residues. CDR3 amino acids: CASSPNPGTAGNTIYF. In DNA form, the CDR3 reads TGTGCCAGCTCACCGAACCCCGGGACAGCTGGAAACACCATATATTTT.

The CDR3 region has the DNA TGTGCCAGCTCACCCGGACGCCCGCCTTCCTACGAGCAGTACTTC. It yields the protein CASSPGRPPSYEQYF. V is TRBV18 and J is TRBJ2-7; D remains ambiguous. Germline values: CDR1 KGHSH, CDR2 LQKENI. The CDR3 extends over 15 amino acids. The germline V and J ends were trimmed by 3 bases and 1 base, with 13 bases remaining between them.

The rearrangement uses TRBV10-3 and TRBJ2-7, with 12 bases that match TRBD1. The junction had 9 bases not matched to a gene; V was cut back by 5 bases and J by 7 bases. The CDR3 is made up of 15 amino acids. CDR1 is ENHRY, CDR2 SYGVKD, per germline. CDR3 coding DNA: TGTGCCATCAGTTCCGGGACAGGGGGCTCGTCAGAGCAGTACTTC. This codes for CAISSGTGGSSEQYF.

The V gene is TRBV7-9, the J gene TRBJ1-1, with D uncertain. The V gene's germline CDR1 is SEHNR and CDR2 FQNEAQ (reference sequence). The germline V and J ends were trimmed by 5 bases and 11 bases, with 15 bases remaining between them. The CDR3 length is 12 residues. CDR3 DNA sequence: TGTGCCAGCAGCACCGGGCGGGTCGAGGCTTTCTTT. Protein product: CASSTGRVEAFF.

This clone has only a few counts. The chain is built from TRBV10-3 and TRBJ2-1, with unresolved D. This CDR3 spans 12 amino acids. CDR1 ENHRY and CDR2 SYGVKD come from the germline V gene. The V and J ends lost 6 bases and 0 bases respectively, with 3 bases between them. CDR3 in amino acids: CAISFSYNEQFF. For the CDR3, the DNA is TGTGCCATCAGCTTCTCCTACAATGAGCAGTTCTTC.

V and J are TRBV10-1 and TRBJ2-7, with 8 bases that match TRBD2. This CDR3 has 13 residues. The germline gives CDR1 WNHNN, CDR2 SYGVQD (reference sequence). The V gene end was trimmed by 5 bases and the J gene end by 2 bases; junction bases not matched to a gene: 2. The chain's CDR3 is CASSKGLAYEQYF. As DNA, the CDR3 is TGCGCCAGCAGTAAGGGACTAGCCTACGAGCAGTACTTC.

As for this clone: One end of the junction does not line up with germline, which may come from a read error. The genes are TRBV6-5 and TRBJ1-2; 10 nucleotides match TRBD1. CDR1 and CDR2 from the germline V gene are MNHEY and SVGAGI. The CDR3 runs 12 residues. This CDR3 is CASSNPGQGKIF. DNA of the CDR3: TGTGCCAGCAGTAACCCGGGACAGGGGAAAATCTTC.

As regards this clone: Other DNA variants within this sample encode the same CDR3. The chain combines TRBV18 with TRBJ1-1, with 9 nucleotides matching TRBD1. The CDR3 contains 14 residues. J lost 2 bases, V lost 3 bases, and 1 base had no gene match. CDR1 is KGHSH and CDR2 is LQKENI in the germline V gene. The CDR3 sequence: CASSPGQGNTEAFF. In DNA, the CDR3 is TGTGCCAGCTCACCGGGACAGGGCAACACTGAAGCTTTCTTT.

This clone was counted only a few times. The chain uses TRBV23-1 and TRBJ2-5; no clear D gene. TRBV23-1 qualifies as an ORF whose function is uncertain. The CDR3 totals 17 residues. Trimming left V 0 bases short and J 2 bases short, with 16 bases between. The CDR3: CASSQSEASHGQETQYF. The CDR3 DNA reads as TGCGCCAGCAGTCAATCAGAGGCTAGTCACGGACAAGAGACCCAGTACTTC.

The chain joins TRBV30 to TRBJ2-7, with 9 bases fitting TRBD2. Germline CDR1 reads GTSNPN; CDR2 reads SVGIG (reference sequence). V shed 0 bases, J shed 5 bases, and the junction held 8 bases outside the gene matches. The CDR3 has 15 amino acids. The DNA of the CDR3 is TGTGCCTGGAGTGTTCGTAGCGGGAGCACCCACGAGCAGTACTTC. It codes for CAWSVRSGSTHEQYF.

The DNA of the CDR3 is TGTGCCAGCAGCCCCCAGGGACGGAGGAACACTGAAGCTTTCTTT. Encoded protein: CASSPQGRRNTEAFF. This chain uses TRBV11-2 with TRBJ1-1; D may be TRBD1 (5 bases). The germline V and J ends were trimmed by 5 bases and 1 base, with 14 bases remaining between them. The germline CDR1 and CDR2 sequences are SGHAT and FQNNGV. The CDR3 length is 15 residues.

CDR3 nucleotide sequence: TGTGCCAGCTCACCGGGGCCATCCCCTGGCTACACCTTC. Translation gives CASSPGPSPGYTF. The chain employs TRBV18 and TRBJ1-2; a weak D match, TRBD1 (5 bases). This CDR3 has 13 residues. V lost 3 bases to trimming and J lost 7 bases, with 12 bases between them. CDR1 and CDR2 from the germline V gene are KGHSH and LQKENI.

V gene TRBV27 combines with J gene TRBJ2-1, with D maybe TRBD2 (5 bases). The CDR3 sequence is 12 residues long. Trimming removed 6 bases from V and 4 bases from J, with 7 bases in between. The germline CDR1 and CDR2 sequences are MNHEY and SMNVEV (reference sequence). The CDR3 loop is CASSGIYNEQFF. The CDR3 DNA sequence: TGTGCCAGCAGCGGGATTTACAATGAGCAGTTCTTC.

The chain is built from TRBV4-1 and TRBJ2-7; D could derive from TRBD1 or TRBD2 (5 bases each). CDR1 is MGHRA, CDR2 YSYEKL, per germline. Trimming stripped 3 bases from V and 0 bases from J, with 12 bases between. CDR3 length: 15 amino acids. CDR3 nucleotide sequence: TGCGCCAGCAGCCAGGGGCCCGGGGTCTCCTACGAGCAGTACTTC. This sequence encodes CASSQGPGVSYEQYF.

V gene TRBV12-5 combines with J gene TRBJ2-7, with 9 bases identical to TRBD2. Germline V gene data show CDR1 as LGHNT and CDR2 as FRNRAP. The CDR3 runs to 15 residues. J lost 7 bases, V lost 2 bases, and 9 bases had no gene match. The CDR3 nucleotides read TGTGCTAGTGGTTTGTTGGTAGCGGGAGTTGGAGAGCAGTACTTC. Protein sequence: CASGLLVAGVGEQYF.

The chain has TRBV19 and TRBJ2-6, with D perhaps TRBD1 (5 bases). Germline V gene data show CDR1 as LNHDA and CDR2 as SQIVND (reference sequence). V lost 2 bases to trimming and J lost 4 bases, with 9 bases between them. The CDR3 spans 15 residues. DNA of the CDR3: TGTGCCAGTAGTATACAGGGTGGCGGGGCCAACGTCCTGACTTTC. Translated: CASSIQGGGANVLTF.

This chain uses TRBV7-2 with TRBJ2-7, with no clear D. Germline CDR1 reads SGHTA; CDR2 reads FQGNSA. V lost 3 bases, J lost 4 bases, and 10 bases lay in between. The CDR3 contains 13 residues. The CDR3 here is CASSFLRWYEQYF. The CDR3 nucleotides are TGTGCCAGCAGCTTTTTGCGTTGGTACGAGCAGTACTTC.

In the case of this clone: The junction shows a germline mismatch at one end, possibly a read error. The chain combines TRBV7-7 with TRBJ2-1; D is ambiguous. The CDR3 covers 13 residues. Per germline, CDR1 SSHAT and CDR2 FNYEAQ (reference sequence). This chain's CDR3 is CASSLTLSGEQFF. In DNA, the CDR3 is TGTGCTAGCAGCTTAACGCTATCCGGTGAGCAGTTCTTC.

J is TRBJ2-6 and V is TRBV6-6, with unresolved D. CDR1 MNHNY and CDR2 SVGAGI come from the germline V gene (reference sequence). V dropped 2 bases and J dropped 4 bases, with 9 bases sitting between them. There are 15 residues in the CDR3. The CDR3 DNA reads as TGTGCCAGCAGTTACGAGCTATCCGGGGCCAACGTCCTGACTTTC. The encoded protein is CASSYELSGANVLTF.

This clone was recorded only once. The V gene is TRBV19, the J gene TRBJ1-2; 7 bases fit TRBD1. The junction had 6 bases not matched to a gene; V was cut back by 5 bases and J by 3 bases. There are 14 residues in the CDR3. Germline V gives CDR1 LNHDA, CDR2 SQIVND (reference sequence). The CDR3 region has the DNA TGTGCCAGTAGTTCTCCCGGACAGGACTATGGCTACACCTTC. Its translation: CASSSPGQDYGYTF.

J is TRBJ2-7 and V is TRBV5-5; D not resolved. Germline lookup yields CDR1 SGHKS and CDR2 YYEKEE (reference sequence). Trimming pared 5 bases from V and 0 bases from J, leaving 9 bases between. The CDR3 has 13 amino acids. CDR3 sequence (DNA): TGTGCCAGCAGGTCCCTTTCCTCCTACGAGCAGTACTTC. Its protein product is CASRSLSSYEQYF.

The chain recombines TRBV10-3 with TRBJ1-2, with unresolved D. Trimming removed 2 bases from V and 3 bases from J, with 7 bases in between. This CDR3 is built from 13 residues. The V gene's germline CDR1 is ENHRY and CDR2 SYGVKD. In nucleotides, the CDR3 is TGTGCCATCAGTGAGGGTCGGGACTATGGCTACACCTTC. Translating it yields CAISEGRDYGYTF.

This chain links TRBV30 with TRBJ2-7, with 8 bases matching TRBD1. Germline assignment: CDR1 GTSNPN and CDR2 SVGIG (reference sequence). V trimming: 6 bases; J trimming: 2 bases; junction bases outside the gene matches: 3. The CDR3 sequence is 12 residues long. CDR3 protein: CACGQGTYEQYF. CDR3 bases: TGTGCCTGCGGACAGGGAACCTACGAGCAGTACTTC. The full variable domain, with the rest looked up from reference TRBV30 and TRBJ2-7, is SQTIHQWPATLVQPVGSPLSLECTVEGTSNPNLYWYRQAAGRGLQLLFYSVGIGQISSEVPQNLSASRPQDRQFILSSKKLLLSDSGFYLCACGQGTYEQYFGPGTRLTVT.

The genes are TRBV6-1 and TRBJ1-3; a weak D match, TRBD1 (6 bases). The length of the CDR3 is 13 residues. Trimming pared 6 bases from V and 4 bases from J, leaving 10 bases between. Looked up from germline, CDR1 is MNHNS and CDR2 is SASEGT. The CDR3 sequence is CASSPRGGNTIYF. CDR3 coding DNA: TGTGCCAGCAGCCCCAGGGGAGGAAACACCATATATTTT.

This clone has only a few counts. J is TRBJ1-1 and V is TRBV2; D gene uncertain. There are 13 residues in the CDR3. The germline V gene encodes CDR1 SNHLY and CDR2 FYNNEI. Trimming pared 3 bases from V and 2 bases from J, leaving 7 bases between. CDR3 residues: CASSDGLNTEAFF. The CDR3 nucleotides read TGTGCCAGCAGTGACGGGCTAAACACTGAAGCTTTCTTT.

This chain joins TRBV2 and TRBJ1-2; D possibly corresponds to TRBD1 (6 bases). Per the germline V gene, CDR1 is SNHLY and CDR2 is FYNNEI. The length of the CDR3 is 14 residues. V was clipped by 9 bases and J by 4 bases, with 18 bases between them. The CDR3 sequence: CASTGQLLSYGYTF. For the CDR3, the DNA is TGTGCCAGTACCGGACAGCTTTTGTCCTATGGCTACACCTTC.

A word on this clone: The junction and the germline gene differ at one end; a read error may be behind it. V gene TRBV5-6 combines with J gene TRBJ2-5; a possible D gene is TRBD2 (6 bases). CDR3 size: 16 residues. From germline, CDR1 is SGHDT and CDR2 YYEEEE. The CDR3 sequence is CASSFFRGRGIEAQYF. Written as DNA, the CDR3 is TGTGCCAGCAGCTTTTTTCGGGGGAGAGGGATAGAGGCCCAGTACTTC.

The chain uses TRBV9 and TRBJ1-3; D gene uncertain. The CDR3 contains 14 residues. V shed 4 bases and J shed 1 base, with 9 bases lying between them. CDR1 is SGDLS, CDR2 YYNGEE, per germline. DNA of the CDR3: TGTGCCAGCAGCTCCAGCCGGTCTGGAAACACCATATATTTT. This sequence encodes CASSSSRSGNTIYF.